This T cell receptor beta chain was identified in a study of brain T cells in children with intractable seizures. The protocol was immunoSEQ multiplex PCR, while the TCRdb copy is restricted to in-frame clones and leaves out a portion. In the table there are around 340,000 clones, 85% to 95% of which are singletons. The CDR3 covers 13 residues. Germline-derived CDR1 and CDR2 are MNHEY and SVGAGI. V lost 4 bases to trimming and J lost 8 bases, with 14 bases between them. Time point specified: blood from clinic visit 5 months post-surgery; TSC patient then seizure free. Sequencing was limited to surgery cases with top T cell transcript signatures in brain tissue.

The receptor was isolated from a boy younger than two with tuberous sclerosis and intractable seizures. The source material was peripheral blood, sampled roughly 5 months after surgery. The chain employs TRBV6-5 and TRBJ1-1; no clear D. Written as DNA, the CDR3 is TGTGCCAGCAGTTTCCCGGCGGGGTCGGAAGCTTTCTTT. Protein: CASSFPAGSEAFF.